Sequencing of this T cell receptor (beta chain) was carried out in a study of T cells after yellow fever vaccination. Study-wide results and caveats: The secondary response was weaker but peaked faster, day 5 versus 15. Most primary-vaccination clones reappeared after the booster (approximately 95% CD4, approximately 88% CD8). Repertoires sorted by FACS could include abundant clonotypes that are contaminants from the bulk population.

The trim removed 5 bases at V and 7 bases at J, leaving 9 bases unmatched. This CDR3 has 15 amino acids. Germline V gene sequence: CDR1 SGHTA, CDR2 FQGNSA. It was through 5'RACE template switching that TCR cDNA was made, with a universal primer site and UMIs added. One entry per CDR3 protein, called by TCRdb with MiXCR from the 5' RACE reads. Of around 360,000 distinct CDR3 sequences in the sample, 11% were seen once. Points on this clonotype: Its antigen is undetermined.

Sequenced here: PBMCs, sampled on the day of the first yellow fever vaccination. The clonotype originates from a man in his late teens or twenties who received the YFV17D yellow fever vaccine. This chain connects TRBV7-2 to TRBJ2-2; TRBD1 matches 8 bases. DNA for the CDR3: TGTGCCAGCAGCGGCACAGGGGGAGTAAACGGGGAGCTGTTTTTT. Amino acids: CASSGTGGVNGELFF.